A selection of T cell receptor beta chains follows, all from one sample in a study of T cell responses to AZD1222 COVID-19 vaccine. TCRdb's table, derived via immunoSEQ multiplex PCR, lists solely in-frame clones and lacks some. The sample yields over 130,000 clones, approximately 92% seen once. The sequencing used peripheral blood, collected 28 days after the second AZD1222 dose. The receptor set was obtained from an adult who received the AZD1222 COVID-19 vaccine. Both conserved end residues are part of each CDR3. Each record gives: clone size, D gene, J gene, V gene, CDR3 DNA, CDR3 protein. D genes are given only for firm matches. Only some rows state a clone size, as once, few, many or a class for expanded clones.

-	-	TRBJ2-1	TRBV11-2	TGTGCCAGCAGCTCCCGGGGCTACAATGAGCAGTTCTTC	CASSSRGYNEQFF
-	-	TRBJ2-3	TRBV12-5	TGTGCTAGTGGTTTGGCACTACCTCCAGATACGCAGTATTTT	CASGLALPPDTQYF
-	-	TRBJ1-2	TRBV7-9	TGTGCCAGCAGCTTATTGGAGACGGGGGGTGGCTACACCTTC	CASSLLETGGGYTF
-	-	TRBJ1-3	TRBV19	TGTGCCAGTAGTATTGAATCGGGAACTGGAAACACCATATATTTT	CASSIESGTGNTIYF
-	-	TRBJ1-2	TRBV5-5	TGTGCCAGCAGCTTTGGGCCGTACACGGCCGATAGTGGCTACACCTTC	CASSFGPYTADSGYTF
-	-	TRBJ1-5	TRBV3-1/TRBV3-2	TGTGCCAGCAGCCAAGATCGGACATGGCCCCAGCATTTT	CASSQDRTWPQHF
once	-	TRBJ2-7	TRBV28	TGTGCCAGCCTCCTTACGGGCGGTTACGAGCAGTACTTC	CASLLTGGYEQYF
-	-	TRBJ1-1	TRBV3-1/TRBV3-2	TGTGCCAGCAGCCAATACACTGAAGCTTTCTTT	CASSQYTEAFF
-	-	TRBJ1-6	TRBV6-6	TGTGCCAGCAGTTCGGAGGCTAAGAATTCACCCCTCCACTTT	CASSSEAKNSPLHF
-	-	TRBJ1-1	TRBV7-2	TGTGCCAGCAGCTTCACCAGCGCGGGCACTGAAGCTTTCTTT	CASSFTSAGTEAFF
-	-	TRBJ1-1	TRBV28	TGTGCCAGCAGTTTGACAGCCAGTATGAACACTGAAGCTTTCTTT	CASSLTASMNTEAFF
-	-	TRBJ1-1	TRBV29-1	TGCAGCGTTGAAGAGGGCACAGGGAACACTGAAGCTTTCTTT	CSVEEGTGNTEAFF
-	-	TRBJ1-5	TRBV6-5	TGTGCCAGCAGCCCCTCCACCATTCAGCCCCAGCATTTT	CASSPSTIQPQHF
-	-	TRBJ1-1	TRBV5-1	TGCGCCAGCAGCCCCAGGACAGATTCGCAGAACACTGAAGCTTTCTTT	CASSPRTDSQNTEAFF
-	-	TRBJ2-3	TRBV4-2	TGTGCCAGCAGCCAAGGGGGTGTAGTAGATCGCTCACATACGCAGTATTTT	CASSQGGVVDRSHTQYF
once	-	TRBJ2-7	TRBV28	TGTGCCAGCAGTTTGGAGGTCCTAGGATCTCGGGGCGAGCAGTACTTC	CASSLEVLGSRGEQYF
-	TRBD1	TRBJ1-3	TRBV7-8	TGTGCCAGCAGCGTGACAGGGAGCGGAAACACCATATATTTT	CASSVTGSGNTIYF
-	TRBD1	TRBJ1-1	TRBV5-1	TGCGCCAGCAGCTCCCAGGGGGTGGCTTTCTTT	CASSSQGVAFF
-	TRBD2	TRBJ2-3	TRBV3-1/TRBV3-2	TGTGCCAGCAGCCAAGATGGACTAGCGGGAGGGCAATTTACCACAGATACGCAGTATTTT	CASSQDGLAGGQFTTDTQYF
once	TRBD2	TRBJ2-7	TRBV13	TGTGCCAGCAGCCCCCATAGCGGGAGGGCCGTCAGCCCCTCCTACGAGCAGTACTTC	CASSPHSGRAVSPSYEQYF
-	-	TRBJ1-1	TRBV11-1	TGTGCCAGCAGCTCACGGGACTTAGCGGCTTTCTTT	CASSSRDLAAFF
-	-	TRBJ2-3	TRBV28	TGTGCCAGCAGGAGAGACAGCACTAGCACAGATACGCAGTATTTT	CASRRDSTSTDTQYF
-	-	TRBJ2-3	TRBV9	TGTGCCAGCAGCCCACTGCTGCAGGGAGGGGGAAGTAGGTCAGATACGCAGTATTTT	CASSPLLQGGGSRSDTQYF
-	TRBD1	TRBJ2-1	TRBV10-2	TGCGCCAGCAGTGATAATGGGCAGGGGGCGAATCGGGAGCAGTTCTTC	CASSDNGQGANREQFF
-	-	TRBJ1-5	TRBV6-2/TRBV6-3	TGTGCCAGCAGTTACGGGCACCCGAGCAATCAGCCCCAGCATTTT	CASSYGHPSNQPQHF
-	-	TRBJ1-2	TRBV28	TGTGCCAGCAGTTGGGGGTATGGCTACACCTTC	CASSWGYGYTF
-	-	TRBJ1-5	TRBV29-1	TGCAGCGTTGAAGTCGCGATCGGGGATCCCCAGCATTTT	CSVEVAIGDPQHF
-	-	TRBJ2-2	TRBV5-8	TGTGCCAGCAACCATTTGACAGGACCAACCGGGGAGCTGTTTTTT	CASNHLTGPTGELFF
-	TRBD1	TRBJ1-2	TRBV7-3	TGTGCCAGCAGCTCAAAACAGGGGGCTGATTATGGCTACACCTTC	CASSSKQGADYGYTF
-	TRBD1	TRBJ2-4	TRBV4-3	TGCGCCAGCAGCCAAAGTATTAGGGGACAGGGGAAAAACATTCAGTACTTC	CASSQSIRGQGKNIQYF
-	-	TRBJ1-6	TRBV7-6	TGTGCCAGCAGCTTAAGTCCTCCAGGGAAGGAGAGATCACCCCTCCACTTT	CASSLSPPGKERSPLHF
-	-	TRBJ1-1	TRBV18	TGTGCCAGCTCACCAAGTGTGCTGAACACTGAAGCTTTCTTT	CASSPSVLNTEAFF
-	TRBD1	TRBJ1-1	TRBV19	TGTGCCAGTAGTATAGCGGACAGGGGGCGAGGGAACACTGAAGCTTTCTTT	CASSIADRGRGNTEAFF
-	-	TRBJ1-2	TRBV11-2	TGTGCCAGCAGCACGACAGCCAACTATGGCTACACCTTC	CASSTTANYGYTF
-	TRBD2	TRBJ2-2	TRBV7-6	TGTGCCAGCAGCTTAGTTACGGCGGGAGTCCGGGAGCTGTTTTTT	CASSLVTAGVRELFF
-	-	TRBJ2-5	TRBV15	TGTGCCACCAGCCAAGACAGCCAAGAGACCCAGTACTTC	CATSQDSQETQYF